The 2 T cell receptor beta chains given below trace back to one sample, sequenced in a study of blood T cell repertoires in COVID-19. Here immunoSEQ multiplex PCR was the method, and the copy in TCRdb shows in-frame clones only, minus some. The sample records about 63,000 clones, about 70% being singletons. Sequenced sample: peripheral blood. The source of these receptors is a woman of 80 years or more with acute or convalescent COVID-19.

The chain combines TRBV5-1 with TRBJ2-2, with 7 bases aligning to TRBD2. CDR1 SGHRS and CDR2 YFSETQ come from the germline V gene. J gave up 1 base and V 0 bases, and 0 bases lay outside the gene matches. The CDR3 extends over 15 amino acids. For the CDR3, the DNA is TGCGCCAGCAGCTTGGCTAGCGGGAACACCGGGGAGCTGTTTTTT. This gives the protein CASSLASGNTGELFF.

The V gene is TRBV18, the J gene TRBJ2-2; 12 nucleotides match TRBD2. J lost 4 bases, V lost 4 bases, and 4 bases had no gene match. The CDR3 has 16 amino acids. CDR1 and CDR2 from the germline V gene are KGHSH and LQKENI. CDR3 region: CASSRPGLAGTGELFF. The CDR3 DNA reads TGTGCCAGCTCACGACCGGGACTAGCGGGCACCGGGGAGCTGTTTTTT.